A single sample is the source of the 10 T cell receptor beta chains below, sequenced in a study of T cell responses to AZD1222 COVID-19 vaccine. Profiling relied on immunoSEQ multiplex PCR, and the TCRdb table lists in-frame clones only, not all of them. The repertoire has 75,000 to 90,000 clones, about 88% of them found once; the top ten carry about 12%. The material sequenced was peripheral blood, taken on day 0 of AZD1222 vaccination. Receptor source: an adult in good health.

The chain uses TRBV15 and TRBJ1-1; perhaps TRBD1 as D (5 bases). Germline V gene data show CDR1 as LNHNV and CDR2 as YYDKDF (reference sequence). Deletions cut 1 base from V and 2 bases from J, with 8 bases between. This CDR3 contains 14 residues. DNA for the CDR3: TGTGCCACCAGCAGAGCAGGGAGCAACACTGAAGCTTTCTTT. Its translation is CATSRAGSNTEAFF.

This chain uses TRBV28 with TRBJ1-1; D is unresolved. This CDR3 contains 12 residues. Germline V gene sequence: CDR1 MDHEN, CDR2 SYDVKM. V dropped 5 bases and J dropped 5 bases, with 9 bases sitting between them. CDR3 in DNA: TGTGCCAGCAGTCGAGACGGGACTGAAGCTTTCTTT. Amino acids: CASSRDGTEAFF.

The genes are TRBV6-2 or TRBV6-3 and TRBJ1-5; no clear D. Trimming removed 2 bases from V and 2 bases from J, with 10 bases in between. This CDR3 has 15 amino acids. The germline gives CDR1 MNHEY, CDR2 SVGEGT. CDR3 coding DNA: TGTGCCAGCAGTTACCACACGACCGGCAATCAGCCCCAGCATTTT. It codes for CASSYHTTGNQPQHF.

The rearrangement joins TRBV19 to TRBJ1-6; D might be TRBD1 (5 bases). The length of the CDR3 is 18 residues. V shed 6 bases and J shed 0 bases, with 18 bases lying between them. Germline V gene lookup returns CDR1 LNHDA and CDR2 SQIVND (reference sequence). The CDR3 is CASSPTRGLSSYNSPLHF. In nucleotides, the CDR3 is TGTGCCAGTAGCCCAACCCGGGGCCTGAGCTCCTATAATTCACCCCTCCACTTT.

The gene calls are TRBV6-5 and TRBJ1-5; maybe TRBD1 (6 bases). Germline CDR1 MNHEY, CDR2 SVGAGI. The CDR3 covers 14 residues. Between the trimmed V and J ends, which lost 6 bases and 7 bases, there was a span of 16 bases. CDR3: CASSPFRGTQPQHF. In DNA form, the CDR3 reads TGTGCCAGCAGCCCCTTCAGGGGAACCCAGCCCCAGCATTTT.

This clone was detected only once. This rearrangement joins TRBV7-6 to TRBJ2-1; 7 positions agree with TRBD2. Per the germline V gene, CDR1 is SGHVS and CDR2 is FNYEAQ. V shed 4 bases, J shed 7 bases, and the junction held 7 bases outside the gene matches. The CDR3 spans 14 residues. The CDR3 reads CASSSTGGVNEQFF. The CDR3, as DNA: TGTGCCAGCAGCTCCACGGGGGGAGTGAATGAGCAGTTCTTC.

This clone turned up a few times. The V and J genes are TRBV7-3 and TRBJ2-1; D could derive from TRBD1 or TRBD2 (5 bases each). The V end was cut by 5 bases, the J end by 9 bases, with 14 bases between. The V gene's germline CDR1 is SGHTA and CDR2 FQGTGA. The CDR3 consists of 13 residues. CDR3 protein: CASSPGTRGEQFF. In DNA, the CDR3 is TGTGCCAGCAGCCCCGGGACCCGTGGTGAGCAGTTCTTC.

CDR3 residues: CASSDVPGLAGGWGTGELFF. The CDR3 DNA sequence: TGTGCCAGCAGTGACGTGCCGGGGCTAGCGGGGGGTTGGGGCACCGGGGAGCTGTTTTTT. This chain joins TRBV6-4 and TRBJ2-2; 11 bases are a match to TRBD2. This CDR3 is built from 20 residues. The germline gives CDR1 MRHNA, CDR2 SNTAGT. Trimming took 2 bases from V and 4 from J; bases not matched to a gene: 15.

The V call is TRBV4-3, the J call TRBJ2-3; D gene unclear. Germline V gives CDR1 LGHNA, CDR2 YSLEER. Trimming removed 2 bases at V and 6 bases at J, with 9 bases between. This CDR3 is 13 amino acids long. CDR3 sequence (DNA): TGCGCCAGCAGCCAACCCTTAGGGGATACGCAGTATTTT. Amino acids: CASSQPLGDTQYF.

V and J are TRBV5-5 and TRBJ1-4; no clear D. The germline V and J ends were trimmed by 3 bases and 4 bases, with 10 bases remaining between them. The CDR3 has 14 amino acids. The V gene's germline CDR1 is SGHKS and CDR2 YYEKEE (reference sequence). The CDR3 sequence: CASSSGSSNEKLFF. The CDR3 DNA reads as TGTGCCAGCAGCTCGGGCAGCAGTAATGAAAAACTGTTTTTT.